This T cell receptor beta chain was sequenced for a study of blood T cell repertoires in COVID-19. Across the study: There were acute and convalescent COVID-19 samples, and they came from the United States, Italy and Spain. Sources were T cells, B-cell-depleted T cells, or PBMCs; the material itself was cDNA or gDNA.

Clones were sequenced by immunoSEQ multiplex PCR, and TCRdb holds only the in-frame ones, with some missing. This table has about 25,000 clones, about 88% appearing once. Trimming took 2 bases from V and 8 from J; bases not matched to a gene: 7. Germline lookup yields CDR1 KGHSH and CDR2 LQKENI. The CDR3 extends over 15 amino acids. Sequencing was performed on peripheral blood. The genes are TRBV18 and TRBJ2-1, with TRBD1 matching over 9 bases. The receptor was derived from a man in his 70s with acute or convalescent COVID-19. CDR3 DNA: TGTGCCAGCTCACCAGGGACAGGGAAGTATGATGAGCAGTTCTTC. This codes for CASSPGTGKYDEQFF. The variable domain in full, with the rest retrieved from reference TRBV18 and TRBJ2-1, is NAGVMQNPRHLVRRRGQEARLRCSPMKGHSHVYWYRQLPEEGLKFMVYLQKENIIDESGMPKERFSAEFPKEGPSILRIQQVVRGDSAAYFCASSPGTGKYDEQFFGPGTRLTVL.